A selection of T cell receptor beta chains follows, all from one sample in a study of T cell responses to AZD1222 COVID-19 vaccine. Sequenced by immunoSEQ multiplex PCR; TCRdb stores in-frame clones only, minus some. The sample includes roughly 130,000 clones, roughly nine tenths of them seen just once. The material was peripheral blood, obtained on day 0 of AZD1222 vaccination. These receptors were taken from an adult in good health. Both conserved end residues are part of each CDR3. A D gene is named only where the DNA matches it firmly. Some rows mark clone size as missing; the rest say once, few, many or name a class of expanded clone.

TRBJ1-5	-	-	TRBV30	TGTGCCTGGAGCTCGAGGGACATCCTGGGGAATCAGCCCCAGCATTTT	CAWSSRDILGNQPQHF
TRBJ1-1	-	-	TRBV3-1/TRBV3-2	TGTGCCAGCAGCCAAATGGTGAACACTGAAGCTTTCTTT	CASSQMVNTEAFF
TRBJ2-5	-	-	TRBV27	TGTGCCAGCCGACTATACGTGGGGGAGACCCAGTACTTC	CASRLYVGETQYF
TRBJ1-2	-	-	TRBV29-1	TGCAGCGTTGAGGAGGGCGGCGGCTACACCTTC	CSVEEGGGYTF
TRBJ1-3	-	-	TRBV9	TGTGCCAGCAGCGTAGACTATTCTGGAAACACCATATATTTT	CASSVDYSGNTIYF
TRBJ1-1	TRBD1	few	TRBV11-2	TGTGCCAGCAGCTCTCTTAAGGGGGCGGGCACTGAAGCTTTCTTT	CASSSLKGAGTEAFF
TRBJ2-1	TRBD2	-	TRBV2	TGTGCCAGCAGCGTTCTAGCGGGATACAGTGAGCAGTTCTTC	CASSVLAGYSEQFF
TRBJ2-5	-	-	TRBV7-8	TGTGCCAGCAGCCCGCGCCGGTTCCCCGAGCGGGAGACCCAGTACTTC	CASSPRRFPERETQYF
TRBJ1-1	-	once	TRBV11-2	TGTGCCAGCAGCCGGACAGTGAACACTGAAGCTTTCTTT	CASSRTVNTEAFF
TRBJ2-3	TRBD2	once	TRBV5-6	TGTGCCAGCAGCTTGTTTGGCGGGAGGTTGGCAGATACGCAGTATTTT	CASSLFGGRLADTQYF
TRBJ1-3	-	-	TRBV28	TGTGCCAGCAGTTTTGAGGTTACTGGAAACACCATATATTTT	CASSFEVTGNTIYF
TRBJ2-2	TRBD2	-	TRBV19	TGTGCCAGTAGAGGGAGGGGCACCGGGGAGCTGTTTTTT	CASRGRGTGELFF
TRBJ2-5	-	-	TRBV18	TGTGCCAGCTCACCTGACGGGACCCAGTACTTC	CASSPDGTQYF
TRBJ1-2	TRBD1	-	TRBV12-3/TRBV12-4	TGTGCCAGCAGTTTACAGGGGGACTATGGCTACACCTTC	CASSLQGDYGYTF
TRBJ1-5	-	-	TRBV4-3	TGCGCCAGCAGCCAAGAGTACAGGAATAATCAGCCCCAGCATTTT	CASSQEYRNNQPQHF
TRBJ1-4	TRBD1	-	TRBV10-3	TGTGCCATCAGTGACGCCGGGACAGGTTATAATGAAAAACTGTTTTTT	CAISDAGTGYNEKLFF
TRBJ2-3	TRBD2	-	TRBV3-1/TRBV3-2	TGTGCCAGCAGCCAACCCCCGTTTTTGAGCGGGACGGCGGGGGACACAGATACGCAGTATTTT	CASSQPPFLSGTAGDTDTQYF
TRBJ2-1	-	once	TRBV6-5	TGTGCCAGCAGACCCCGTTGGGAGAATGAGCAGTTCTTC	CASRPRWENEQFF
TRBJ1-1	-	-	TRBV19	TGTGCCAGTAGTTCCTACACTGAAGCTTTCTTT	CASSSYTEAFF
TRBJ2-3	-	-	TRBV27	TGTGCCAGCAGTTTAATTCCGCAGGGCGTCAGCACAGATACGCAGTATTTT	CASSLIPQGVSTDTQYF
TRBJ2-3	-	-	TRBV2	TGTGCCAGCAGTGACCGGGACATATACACAGATACGCAGTATTTT	CASSDRDIYTDTQYF
TRBJ1-1	TRBD1	-	TRBV5-1	TGCGCCAGCAGCTCCGGACAGGCGGGGGGCACTGAAGCTTTCTTT	CASSSGQAGGTEAFF
TRBJ1-2	-	-	TRBV6-5	TGTGCCAGCTCCAGACCCTATGGCTACACCTTC	CASSRPYGYTF
TRBJ2-1	-	-	TRBV21-1	TGTGCCAGCACCCAAGGACGTAGAGCGGGAAGCTCCTACAATGAGCAGTTCTTC	CASTQGRRAGSSYNEQFF
TRBJ1-1	-	-	TRBV20-1	TGCAGTGCTAGTATCAGCATCAACACTGAAGCTTTCTTT	CSASISINTEAFF
TRBJ2-1	-	-	TRBV3-1/TRBV3-2	TGTGCCAGCAGCCCCCCCTCCGGTGAGCAGTTCTTC	CASSPPSGEQFF
TRBJ1-4	-	-	TRBV4-1	TGCGCCAGCAGCCAACCAACCACAACTAATGAAAAACTGTTTTTT	CASSQPTTTNEKLFF
TRBJ2-1	-	-	TRBV27	TGTGCCAGCAGTACCCAAACGGGAGTGGCCTACAATGAGCAGTTCTTC	CASSTQTGVAYNEQFF
TRBJ2-2	-	-	TRBV6-4	TGTGCCAGCAGTTCGTCCTACATAGGGAGAAAGGGGGAGCTGTTTTTT	CASSSSYIGRKGELFF
TRBJ2-5	TRBD1	-	TRBV10-3	TGTGCCGTAAGAAGGACAGGCACTCAAGAGACCCAGTACTTC	CAVRRTGTQETQYF
TRBJ1-5	TRBD1	-	TRBV11-3	TGTGCCAGCAGTCCCGACAGGGGCAATCAGCCCCAGCATTTT	CASSPDRGNQPQHF
TRBJ1-5	TRBD1	-	TRBV2	TGTGCCAGCAGTGAAGCGGGACAGGCCAATCAGCCCCAGCATTTT	CASSEAGQANQPQHF
TRBJ2-2	-	-	TRBV18	TGTGCCAGCTCACCTATCGATTCGCCTGGGGAGCTGTTTTTT	CASSPIDSPGELFF
TRBJ2-5	-	-	TRBV7-9	TGTGCCAGCAGCTTTACGGCGACGGTACAAGAGACCCAGTACTTC	CASSFTATVQETQYF
TRBJ1-4	-	-	TRBV7-9	TGTGCCAGCGCCCGAAGCAGTAATGAAAAACTGTTTTTT	CASARSSNEKLFF
TRBJ1-5	-	-	TRBV7-9	TGTGCCAGCAGCCCCCGGGGACTCGAGCCCCAGCATTTT	CASSPRGLEPQHF
TRBJ1-4	-	-	TRBV5-1	TGCGCCAGCAGCTTGGCTCAGGGACCCGAAAAACTGTTTTTT	CASSLAQGPEKLFF
TRBJ1-6	-	-	TRBV21-1	TGTGCCACCTCGAGCCCTAATTCACCCCTCCACTTT	CATSSPNSPLHF
TRBJ2-5	TRBD2	-	TRBV19	TGTGCCAGTAGTATACCCGCCACTAGCGGGAGGGAGACCCAGTACTTC	CASSIPATSGRETQYF
TRBJ2-1	-	once	TRBV6-5	TGTGCCAGCAGTAGACAGGCCTCCTACAATGAGCAGTTCTTC	CASSRQASYNEQFF
TRBJ1-3	-	-	TRBV4-3	TGCGCCAGCAGCCAAGACGCGGGGGCGCGTGGAAACACCATATATTTT	CASSQDAGARGNTIYF